One sample yielded the 22 T cell receptor beta chains listed below, sequenced in a study of cytomegalovirus exposure and HLA in healthy donors. With 60 Vbeta and 13 Jbeta primers, the PCR was carried out. The protocol was immunoSEQ multiplex PCR, while the TCRdb copy is restricted to in-frame clones and leaves out a portion. The sample carries some 190,000 clones, over 60% recorded once. Sequenced: PBMCs. The receptors derive from a woman in her forties in good health and CMV-seronegative.

The rearrangement links TRBV29-1 to TRBJ2-1; 8 bases are shared with TRBD2. This CDR3 region has 13 residues. The germline V gene encodes CDR1 SQVTM and CDR2 ANQGSEA. The V gene end was trimmed by 3 bases and the J gene end by 9 bases; junction bases not matched to a gene: 7. The CDR3: CSVEAGGSGEQFF. The CDR3 DNA sequence: TGCAGCGTTGAGGCGGGAGGCTCGGGTGAGCAGTTCTTC.

The chain couples TRBV11-3 to TRBJ2-2, with TRBD1 matching 7 bases. The CDR3 is 15 residues long. Germline CDR1 and CDR2: SGHNT and YENEEA. J lost 0 bases, V lost 2 bases, and 0 bases had no gene match. The CDR3 sequence is CASSLQGANTGELFF. The CDR3 DNA reads TGTGCCAGCAGCTTACAGGGGGCGAACACCGGGGAGCTGTTTTTT.

The CDR3 DNA sequence: TGTGCCAGCAGCTTAGATACTGGGGGAGGGCTTGGTAATGAGCAGTTCTTC. This sequence encodes CASSLDTGGGLGNEQFF. The chain links TRBV11-3 to TRBJ2-1; 7 bases match TRBD2. The V gene end was trimmed by 0 bases and the J gene end by 7 bases; junction bases not matched to a gene: 12. The CDR3 runs 17 residues. Germline CDR1 reads SGHNT; CDR2 reads YENEEA. Looking up the rest from reference TRBV11-3 and TRBJ2-1 gives the full variable domain: EAGVVQSPRYKIIEKKQPVAFWCNPISGHNTLYWYLQNLGQGPELLIRYENEEAVDDSQLPKDRFSAERLKGVDSTLKIQPAELGDSAVYLCASSLDTGGGLGNEQFFGPGTRLTVL.

The chain joins TRBV29-1 to TRBJ2-1; TRBD1 matches at 10 bases. Trimming removed 8 bases from V and 6 bases from J; junction bases left unmatched: 7. Germline V gene lookup returns CDR1 SQVTM and CDR2 ANQGSEA. CDR3 size: 13 residues. CDR3 DNA sequence: TGCAGCCTTCGGGACAGGGGAGGCAATGAGCAGTTCTTC. Translating it yields CSLRDRGGNEQFF.

This clone was seen only once. CDR3 loop: CASSLGPGERGYTF. The CDR3 nucleotides are TGTGCCAGCAGCTTAGGTCCCGGGGAAAGAGGCTACACCTTC. The chain uses TRBV7-8 and TRBJ1-2, with D hard to call. The V gene lost 1 base and the J gene lost 8 bases, with 14 bases spanning the gap. This CDR3 has 14 residues. Germline V lookup: CDR1 SGHVS, CDR2 FQNEAQ.

The chain recombines TRBV6-4 with TRBJ2-2; no clear D. V dropped 4 bases and J dropped 1 base, with 10 bases sitting between them. Germline-derived CDR1 and CDR2 are MRHNA and SNTAGT. The CDR3 is 15 residues long. CDR3 amino acids: CASSVNSQNTGELFF. CDR3 DNA sequence: TGTGCCAGCAGTGTGAACAGCCAGAACACCGGGGAGCTGTTTTTT.

This CDR3 reads CASSEAQAREAFF. In DNA form, the CDR3 reads TGTGCCAGCAGTGAAGCGCAAGCCAGGGAAGCTTTCTTT. The rearrangement uses TRBV6-1 and TRBJ1-1; D gene unclear. This CDR3 has 13 residues. CDR1 MNHNS and CDR2 SASEGT come from the germline V gene. Trimming pared 0 bases from V and 8 bases from J, leaving 10 bases between.

This clone was detected only a few times. The chain combines TRBV10-3 with TRBJ1-5; 8 bases are a match to TRBD1. The V and J ends lost 0 bases and 4 bases, in that order; junction bases with no gene match: 11. Germline CDR1 ENHRY, CDR2 SYGVKD. The CDR3 contains 18 residues. The CDR3 nucleotides are TGTGCCATCAGTGAGTCCCCACGGGCACAGGGGGAAAATCAGCCCCAGCATTTT. Translation: CAISESPRAQGENQPQHF.

The chain couples TRBV30 to TRBJ1-2; D possibly corresponds to TRBD1 (6 bases). Germline V CDR1 and CDR2: GTSNPN, SVGIG (reference sequence). The CDR3 covers 12 residues. Trimming took off 2 bases at V and 8 bases at J, with 12 bases between the two ends. As DNA, the CDR3 is TGTGCCTGGAGTATCTATAGGGGGGGCTACACCTTC. Translation gives CAWSIYRGGYTF.

The chain uses TRBV7-2 and TRBJ2-5; 8 positions match TRBD2. This CDR3 spans 15 amino acids. The V gene end was trimmed by 5 bases and the J gene end by 5 bases; junction bases not matched to a gene: 10. CDR1 and CDR2 (germline): SGHTA, FQGNSA. The CDR3 DNA reads TGTGCCAGCAGCGCCGGCGGACTAGCTTTCGAGACCCAGTACTTC. Its translation: CASSAGGLAFETQYF.

The J gene is TRBJ1-1, the V gene TRBV5-1, with D unclear. V gave up 0 bases and J gave up 1 base, with 19 bases separating them. CDR3 length: 18 residues. The V gene's germline CDR1 is SGHRS and CDR2 YFSETQ. DNA of the CDR3: TGCGCCAGCAGCTTGGACGGCAGCGCAGTACTAACGAACACTGAAGCTTTCTTT. Protein: CASSLDGSAVLTNTEAFF.

The CDR3 DNA follows: TGCGCCAGCAGCCAAGATCACGGCCAGGGGTATGGCTACACCTTC. Translation gives CASSQDHGQGYGYTF. The rearrangement joins TRBV4-3 to TRBJ1-2, with D perhaps TRBD1 (6 bases). Trimming took 0 bases from V and 5 from J, leaving 13 bases between them. The CDR3 is 15 amino acids. Germline V gene sequence: CDR1 LGHNA, CDR2 YSLEER.

The chain uses TRBV6-5 and TRBJ2-5; possibly TRBD2 for D (5 bases). With the DNA end fitting TRBJ2-7 better, the J assignment may be wrong. The CDR3 sequence is 13 residues long. Germline V gene lookup returns CDR1 MNHEY and CDR2 SVGAGI. The CDR3 DNA reads TGTGCCAGCAGTTACCGGGAACTATACGAGCAGTACTTC. Protein product: CASSYRELYEQYF.

This clone was observed a few times. The chain has TRBV9 and TRBJ2-3, with 9 positions matching TRBD2. This CDR3 region has 17 residues. Looked up from germline, CDR1 is SGDLS and CDR2 is YYNGEE. The V gene end was trimmed by 1 base and the J gene end by 3 bases; junction bases not matched to a gene: 9. The chain's CDR3 is CASSVSRSLAGTDTQYF. CDR3 coding DNA: TGTGCCAGCAGCGTATCCCGGAGCCTAGCGGGAACAGATACGCAGTATTTT.

The rearrangement links TRBV9 to TRBJ2-2; D not certain. V lost 0 bases and J lost 3, with 6 bases in between. This CDR3 contains 14 residues. The V gene's germline CDR1 is SGDLS and CDR2 YYNGEE. The CDR3 nucleotides are TGTGCCAGCAGCGTAGAACAACACACCGGGGAGCTGTTTTTT. It is translated as CASSVEQHTGELFF.

The chain recombines TRBV29-1 with TRBJ1-2; 7 bases are shared with TRBD1. Germline CDR1 and CDR2: SQVTM and ANQGSEA. The CDR3 totals 13 residues. V lost 2 bases, J lost 4 bases, and 4 bases stayed unmatched. For the CDR3, the DNA is TGCAGCGTTGAACAGGGGGGAGTCTATGGCTACACCTTC. Translated, it gives CSVEQGGVYGYTF.

This clone occurred once. V usage is TRBV6-6 and J usage is TRBJ2-7, with D unclear. The V gene's germline CDR1 is MNHNY and CDR2 SVGAGI (reference sequence). Trimming cost V 5 bases and J 7 bases, with 18 bases left between them. The CDR3 covers 14 residues. The CDR3 here is CASSGQRPVKEQYV. In nucleotides, the CDR3 is TGTGCCAGCAGTGGGCAACGCCCTGTTAAAGAGCAGTACGTC.

This chain connects TRBV27 to TRBJ1-1; 9 positions match TRBD1. V was clipped by 2 bases and J by 5 bases; unmatched bases: 9. Per germline, CDR1 MNHEY and CDR2 SMNVEV (reference sequence). CDR3 length equals 16 residues. Written as DNA, the CDR3 is TGTGCCAGCAGTTTAGGGTTACAGGGGGCGCGGACTGAAGCTTTCTTT. Translating gives CASSLGLQGARTEAFF.

This rearrangement joins TRBV7-3 to TRBJ2-1; tentative D call: TRBD1 (6 bases). The CDR3 runs to 14 residues. Looked up from germline, CDR1 is SGHTA and CDR2 is FQGTGA. V was shortened by 1 base and J by 5 bases, with 9 bases between the two germline ends. CDR3 loop: CASSLSSGDNEQFF. In nucleotides, the CDR3 is TGTGCCAGCAGCTTAAGTTCAGGGGACAATGAGCAGTTCTTC.

The genes are TRBV19 and TRBJ1-3, with TRBD1 matching 7 bases. This CDR3 region has 17 residues. The J segment lost 0 bases and the V segment lost 5 bases, leaving 10 bases of the junction unmatched. Germline loops: CDR1 LNHDA, CDR2 SQIVND (reference sequence). CDR3 sequence (DNA): TGTGCCAGTAGTCCCCAGGGACAGCGCCGCTCTGGAAACACCATATATTTT. Translating gives CASSPQGQRRSGNTIYF.

V is TRBV30 and J is TRBJ2-7; a possible D gene is TRBD1 (6 bases). CDR1 GTSNPN and CDR2 SVGIG come from the germline V gene (reference sequence). The CDR3 extends over 14 amino acids. Trimming took off 2 bases at V and 2 bases at J, with 13 bases between the two ends. DNA for the CDR3: TGTGCCTGGAGTCAGGGGCGAAGCACCTACGAGCAGTACTTC. Translated, it gives CAWSQGRSTYEQYF. Full variable domain (remainder filled in from reference TRBV30 and TRBJ2-7): SQTIHQWPATLVQPVGSPLSLECTVEGTSNPNLYWYRQAAGRGLQLLFYSVGIGQISSEVPQNLSASRPQDRQFILSSKKLLLSDSGFYLCAWSQGRSTYEQYFGPGTRLTVT.

The rearrangement uses TRBV27 and TRBJ2-1; 13 positions agree with TRBD2. The CDR3 is 16 amino acids. Germline V gene data show CDR1 as MNHEY and CDR2 as SMNVEV (reference sequence). V shed 5 bases, J shed 4 bases, and the junction held 5 bases outside the gene matches. The CDR3 sequence: CASSPGLAGVYNEQFF. CDR3 coding DNA: TGTGCCAGCAGTCCCGGACTAGCGGGGGTATACAATGAGCAGTTCTTC.